This TCR beta chain was identified during a study of regulatory T cells in long-lasting Graves disease. Relying on iRepertoire HTBI primers and Arm-PCR of CDR3 regions, the team built TCR beta libraries. MiXCR, run by TCRdb on the multiplex PCR reads, gives a single entry per CDR3 protein. The table includes hundreds of thousands of distinct CDR3 sequences, 13% detected once. Findings and limits, study-wide: With persistent disease, TRBV28, TRBJ1-2 and TRBJ2-5 were the favored segments. Persistent Graves' patients showed a TCR diversity that was lower than that of newly diagnosed ones.

The sample's time point: newly diagnosed GD, antithyroid drugs for less than 3 months. Extracted PBMC RNA gave rise to the TCR library. Germline CDR1 is MNHEY and CDR2 is SMNVEV (reference sequence). This CDR3 region has 14 residues. After removal of 5 bases from V and 4 bases from J, the junction contained 7 bases not matched to a gene. This clonotype was found many times. Its antigen remains unidentified. These data also featured in a second study, about T cells in Graves' hyperthyroidism and ophthalmopathy. As that study records: For the diagnoses, clinical symptoms, serum thyroxine and TRAb, thyroid ultrasound and orbital computed tomography were used.

This chain connects TRBV27 to TRBJ2-7; 8 positions agree with TRBD1. The clonotype originates from a man aged 25 to 45 with Graves disease. The specimen was peripheral blood mononuclear cells (PBMCs), collected at new diagnosis, from a patient treated with antithyroid drugs. This CDR3 is CASSAQGVKYEQYF. CDR3 nucleotides: TGTGCCAGCAGTGCACAGGGGGTGAAATACGAGCAGTACTTC.